Below are 24 T cell receptor beta chains sequenced from a single sample in a study of blood T cell repertoires in COVID-19. Generated by immunoSEQ multiplex PCR, the TCRdb table keeps only in-frame clones and is missing some. The sample consists of about 230,000 clones, just over 85% of them appearing once. Sequenced input: peripheral blood. The receptors were gathered from a middle-aged man with COVID-19, enrolled during active disease.

This chain links TRBV7-3 with TRBJ2-7, with TRBD1 matching over 7 bases. CDR1 SGHTA and CDR2 FQGTGA come from the germline V gene. The CDR3 runs to 14 residues. V was pared by 4 bases and J by 2 bases, with 5 bases of the junction left unmatched. The CDR3 DNA sequence: TGTGCCAGCAGCTCGGGGACAGTACCCTACGAGCAGTACTTC. It translates to CASSSGTVPYEQYF.

The gene calls are TRBV12-3 or TRBV12-4 and TRBJ1-1, with D hard to call. CDR3 length equals 13 residues. Deletions cut 7 bases from V and 0 bases from J, with 9 bases between. The CDR3 region is CASMREVNTEAFF. The CDR3 DNA reads TGTGCCAGCATGCGGGAAGTGAACACTGAAGCTTTCTTT.

The chain recombines TRBV18 with TRBJ1-4; D is possibly TRBD1 (6 bases). V was shortened by 3 bases and J by 3 bases, with 17 bases between the two germline ends. The length of the CDR3 is 17 residues. Germline CDR1 reads KGHSH; CDR2 reads LQKENI. The CDR3 loop is CASSPSSLGTPNEKLFF. CDR3 nucleotide sequence: TGTGCCAGCTCACCCTCATCACTCGGGACACCTAATGAAAAACTGTTTTTT.

This chain uses TRBV5-4 with TRBJ2-1; a weak D match, TRBD2 (6 bases). V shed 0 bases and J shed 7 bases, with 17 bases lying between them. The CDR3 has 16 residues. The V gene's germline CDR1 is SGHNT and CDR2 YYREEE (reference sequence). This CDR3 is CASSLVSTGVANEQFF. Here the CDR3 DNA reads TGTGCCAGCAGCTTGGTGTCAACGGGAGTGGCGAATGAGCAGTTCTTC.

In this sample, this clone turned up once. This sequence joins TRBV5-4 and TRBJ2-5, with 7 bases matching TRBD1. CDR1 is SGHNT, CDR2 YYREEE, per germline (reference sequence). Trimming cost V 4 bases and J 1 base; bases outside gene matches: 7. The CDR3 has 15 residues. Here the CDR3 reads CASSPLDRIQETQYF. Written as DNA, the CDR3 is TGTGCCAGCAGCCCCCTGGACAGGATCCAAGAGACCCAGTACTTC.

The chain carries TRBV5-5 and TRBJ2-7; 11 bases match TRBD2. The CDR3 spans 17 residues. Germline V gives CDR1 SGHKS, CDR2 YYEKEE (reference sequence). The trim removed 5 bases at V and 5 bases at J, leaving 15 bases unmatched. CDR3 sequence reads: CASSSVPGLAVGDEQYF. The DNA of the CDR3 is TGTGCCAGCAGTTCTGTCCCGGGACTAGCGGTTGGAGACGAGCAGTACTTC.

V and J are TRBV19 and TRBJ2-6; maybe TRBD2 (6 bases). This CDR3 region has 16 residues. The V gene's germline CDR1 is LNHDA and CDR2 SQIVND (reference sequence). The germline V and J ends were trimmed by 1 base and 2 bases, with 9 bases remaining between them. Written as DNA, the CDR3 is TGTGCCAGTAGTATAGTTCCGGGAGCTGGGGCCAACGTCCTGACTTTC. As protein: CASSIVPGAGANVLTF. The full variable domain, with the rest looked up from reference TRBV19 and TRBJ2-6, is DGGITQSPKYLFRKEGQNVTLSCEQNLNHDAMYWYRQDPGQGLRLIYYSQIVNDFQKGDIAEGYSVSREKKESFPLTVTSAQKNPTAFYLCASSIVPGAGANVLTFGAGSRLTVL.

J is TRBJ1-1 and V is TRBV19; D is undetermined. The CDR3 is 15 amino acids. V was clipped by 6 bases and J by 1 base, with 15 bases between them. The germline CDR1 and CDR2 sequences are LNHDA and SQIVND (reference sequence). CDR3: CASSNGVAGNTEAFF. The CDR3 DNA reads as TGTGCCAGTAGCAACGGGGTGGCAGGGAACACTGAAGCTTTCTTT.

The chain employs TRBV19 and TRBJ2-6, with D possibly being TRBD1 (6 bases). Trimming took off 5 bases at V and 4 bases at J, with 12 bases between the two ends. Germline assignment: CDR1 LNHDA and CDR2 SQIVND (reference sequence). There are 15 residues in the CDR3. As DNA, the CDR3 is TGTGCCAGTAGTGCACAGGGCCCCGGGGCCAACGTCCTGACTTTC. As protein: CASSAQGPGANVLTF.

Remarks on this clone: This specimen includes other DNA sequences encoding the same CDR3. CDR3 sequence (DNA): TGTGCCAGCAGCTTAGGGCAGAACACTGAAGCTTTCTTT. Its translation: CASSLGQNTEAFF. V is TRBV7-9 and J is TRBJ1-1; D not resolved. This CDR3 has 13 residues. Germline assignment: CDR1 SEHNR and CDR2 FQNEAQ (reference sequence). The V gene lost 1 base and the J gene lost 1 base, with 4 bases spanning the gap.

This chain links TRBV3-1 (or the pseudogene TRBV3-2) with TRBJ1-3; TRBD1 might be the D (5 bases). Germline V gives CDR1 LGHDT, CDR2 YNNKEL (reference sequence). The CDR3 runs to 15 residues. The V end was cut by 3 bases, the J end by 0 bases, with 9 bases between. CDR3 coding DNA: TGTGCCAGCAGCCAGCCGGGACTCTCTGGAAACACCATATATTTT. As protein: CASSQPGLSGNTIYF.

This chain joins TRBV5-6 and TRBJ1-4, with 8 bases identical to TRBD1. The CDR3 has 14 residues. CDR1 is SGHDT, CDR2 YYEEEE, per germline. Trimming removed 6 bases from V and 8 bases from J; junction bases left unmatched: 9. CDR3 sequence: CASTRQGSGEKLFF. The CDR3 DNA reads as TGTGCCAGCACCAGACAGGGGAGCGGCGAAAAACTGTTTTTT.

The chain is built from TRBV6-2 or TRBV6-3 and TRBJ2-1; possible D gene TRBD1, 6 bases. V lost 6 bases and J 3 bases, leaving 21 bases between the germline ends. From germline, CDR1 is MNHEY and CDR2 SVGEGT. CDR3 length equals 17 residues. CDR3 sequence: CASSPLVQGISYNEQFF. The CDR3 DNA follows: TGTGCCAGCAGCCCTCTGGTCCAGGGGATAAGCTACAATGAGCAGTTCTTC.

Details on this clone: An end of the junction differs from the germline gene, which may be a read error. The V and J genes are TRBV29-1 and TRBJ2-2; 8 nucleotides agree with TRBD2. From germline, CDR1 is SQVTM and CDR2 ANQGSEA. The CDR3 runs 15 residues. CDR3 in DNA: TGCAGCGTTGGGAACTCAGCGGGGGACACCGGGGAGCTGTCTTTT. Its protein is CSVGNSAGDTGELSF.

This clone was seen more than once but under ten times. CDR3 DNA sequence: TGCGCCAGCAGCGGGCAATACGCTGCTCAAGGCTACACCTTC. Translated, it gives CASSGQYAAQGYTF. This chain joins TRBV5-1 and TRBJ1-2; D gene ambiguous. CDR3 length: 14 amino acids. The ends were cut back, 4 bases at V and 8 bases at J, with 18 bases in the middle. The germline V gene encodes CDR1 SGHRS and CDR2 YFSETQ.

In this sample, this clone turned up once. This chain joins TRBV5-1 and TRBJ1-2, with D possibly TRBD1 on 5 matching bases. This CDR3 region has 15 residues. Germline loops: CDR1 SGHRS, CDR2 YFSETQ. The germline V and J ends were trimmed by 0 bases and 7 bases, with 16 bases remaining between them. The DNA for the CDR3 is TGCGCCAGCAGCTTGGGGTCCCCTAGTAGGGGTGGCTACACCTTC. It codes for CASSLGSPSRGGYTF. Drawing the rest from reference TRBV5-1 and TRBJ1-2, the complete variable domain is KAGVTQTPRYLIKTRGQQVTLSCSPISGHRSVSWYQQTPGQGLQFLFEYFSETQRNKGNFPGRFSGRQFSNSRSEMNVSTLELGDSALYLCASSLGSPSRGGYTFGSGTRLTVV.

CDR3 sequence reads: CAWIVPGGPLHF. The CDR3 coding sequence is TGTGCCTGGATCGTTCCCGGGGGACCCCTCCACTTT. This rearrangement joins TRBV30 to TRBJ1-6, with D possibly being TRBD1 (5 bases). The CDR3 covers 12 residues. The germline CDR1 and CDR2 sequences are GTSNPN and SVGIG (reference sequence). The V end lost 4 bases, the J end lost 12 bases, and 13 bases lay between the germline ends.

This sequence joins TRBV3-1 (or the pseudogene TRBV3-2) and TRBJ2-7; 13 nucleotides line up with TRBD2. CDR3 size: 15 residues. CDR1 is LGHDT and CDR2 is YNNKEL in the germline V gene (reference sequence). Trimming at V came to 2 bases and at J to 5 bases, leaving 3 bases not matched to a gene. The CDR3 spells CASSQKLAGGDEQYF. The CDR3 bases are TGTGCCAGCAGCCAAAAACTAGCGGGAGGGGACGAGCAGTACTTC.

This chain connects TRBV18 to TRBJ1-2; 9 positions match TRBD1. In germline, CDR1 is KGHSH, CDR2 LQKENI. The CDR3 is 13 amino acids. V lost 3 bases, J lost 7 bases, and 3 bases stayed unmatched. CDR3 residues: CASSPPGQGGYTF. The CDR3 coding sequence is TGTGCCAGCTCACCCCCGGGACAGGGTGGCTACACCTTC.

With regard to this clone: The sample holds other DNA sequences that translate to the same CDR3. The chain recombines TRBV13 with TRBJ1-4; possibly TRBD1 for D (5 bases). Germline V gene data show CDR1 as PRHDT and CDR2 as FYEKMQ (reference sequence). V dropped 5 bases and J dropped 2 bases, with 12 bases sitting between them. CDR3 length equals 15 residues. The CDR3 protein is CASSLRRGTNEKLFF. For the CDR3, the DNA is TGTGCCAGCAGCCTGAGAAGGGGTACTAATGAAAAACTGTTTTTT.

This chain uses TRBV7-3 with TRBJ2-3, with 8 bases identical to TRBD2. The CDR3 is 16 amino acids. The J segment lost 5 bases and the V segment lost 5 bases, leaving 12 bases of the junction unmatched. Germline loops: CDR1 SGHTA, CDR2 FQGTGA. This chain's CDR3 is CASSPTLAGQGDTQYF. In DNA form, the CDR3 reads TGTGCCAGCAGCCCAACCCTAGCGGGTCAAGGAGATACGCAGTATTTT.

The rearrangement joins TRBV7-2 to TRBJ2-2; D unclear. The CDR3 totals 15 residues. Trimming removed 1 base from V and 4 bases from J, with 10 bases in between. Germline CDR1 and CDR2: SGHTA and FQGNSA. The CDR3 DNA reads TGTGCCAGCAGCTTAGTTAGCTTTGGCACCGGGGAGCTGTTTTTT. Translating it yields CASSLVSFGTGELFF.

The chain recombines TRBV6-6 with TRBJ1-1; tentatively, D is TRBD1 (6 bases). The CDR3 runs to 15 residues. The germline CDR1 and CDR2 sequences are MNHNY and SVGAGI (reference sequence). Trimming pared 5 bases from V and 1 base from J, leaving 14 bases between. The chain's CDR3 is CASSPRDTGNTEAFF. The CDR3 DNA sequence: TGTGCCAGCAGTCCCCGGGACACAGGGAACACTGAAGCTTTCTTT.

V is TRBV5-4 and J is TRBJ2-7; tentatively, D is TRBD1 (5 bases). Germline CDR1 and CDR2: SGHNT and YYREEE (reference sequence). CDR3 length: 13 amino acids. Trimming took off 4 bases at V and 3 bases at J, with 11 bases between the two ends. CDR3 sequence reads: CASSTPQGYEQYF. CDR3 in DNA: TGTGCCAGCAGCACCCCCCAGGGCTACGAGCAGTACTTC.